Listed here are 2 T cell receptor beta chains from one sample, sequenced in a study of T cells in Graves' hyperthyroidism and ophthalmopathy. RNA transcripts were the template for amplifying TCR beta CDR3 regions. Primed by the HTBI set, a first-round RT-PCR was run on the TCR CDR3. TCRdb reanalysed the multiplex PCR reads using MiXCR and keeps one entry per CDR3 protein. The data show 550,000 to 650,000 distinct CDR3 sequences, approximately 15% seen once. Sequencing was performed on blood. The receptors derive from a young woman with Graves' hyperthyroidism that later progressed to Graves' ophthalmopathy.

V gene TRBV7-9 combines with J gene TRBJ2-7; TRBD1 or TRBD2 may be the D gene (5 bases each). There are 15 residues in the CDR3. Trimming took off 5 bases at V and 3 bases at J, with 17 bases between the two ends. CDR1 and CDR2 (germline): SEHNR, FQNEAQ (reference sequence). In nucleotides, the CDR3 is TGTGCCAGCAGCACTAACGTCGGGACCATCTACGAGCAGTACTTC. Residues: CASSTNVGTIYEQYF.

The gene calls are TRBV2 and TRBJ2-5, with 7 bases that match TRBD2. The CDR3 contains 14 residues. V gave up 6 bases and J gave up 3 bases; unmatched junction bases: 7. CDR1 SNHLY and CDR2 FYNNEI come from the germline V gene. The CDR3 DNA sequence: TGTGCCAGCAGACAGCTGGCGGGAGAAGAGACCCAGTACTTC. Its protein product is CASRQLAGEETQYF.